Detailed here is one T cell receptor beta chain. V was shortened by 1 base and J by 7 bases, with 14 bases between the two germline ends. The CDR3 loop spans 15 amino acids. CDR1 is SGHTA and CDR2 is FQGNSA in the germline V gene. Measured with immunoSEQ multiplex PCR; TCRdb has only the in-frame clones, and not every one. The sample has around 9,000 clones, 90% to 95% seen once. These data belong to a study of control samples from healthy donors and cancer patients. The source material was PBMCs. The clonotype comes from a man in his fifties or sixties with colorectal cancer. The chain has TRBV7-2 and TRBJ2-4; D remains ambiguous. Here the CDR3 DNA reads TGTGCCAGCAGCTTAGGGCAGCAAGGGCTCAACATTCAGTACTTC. Translating it yields CASSLGQQGLNIQYF.